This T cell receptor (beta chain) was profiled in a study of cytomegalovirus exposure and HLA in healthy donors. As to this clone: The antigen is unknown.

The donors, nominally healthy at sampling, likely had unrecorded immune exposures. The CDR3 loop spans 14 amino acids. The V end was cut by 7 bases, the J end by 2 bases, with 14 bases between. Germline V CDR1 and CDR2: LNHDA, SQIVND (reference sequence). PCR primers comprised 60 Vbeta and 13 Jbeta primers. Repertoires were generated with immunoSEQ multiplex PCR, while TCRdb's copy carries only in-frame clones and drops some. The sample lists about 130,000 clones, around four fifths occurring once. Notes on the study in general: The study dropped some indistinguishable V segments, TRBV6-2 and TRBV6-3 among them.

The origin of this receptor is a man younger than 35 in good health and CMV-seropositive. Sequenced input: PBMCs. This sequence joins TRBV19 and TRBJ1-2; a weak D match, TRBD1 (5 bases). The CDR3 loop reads CASMEQAGNYGYTF. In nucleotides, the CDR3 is TGTGCCAGTATGGAGCAGGCAGGGAACTATGGCTACACCTTC.